The present T cell receptor beta chain was sequenced within a study of cytomegalovirus exposure and HLA in healthy donors. PCR was performed using 60 Vbeta and 13 Jbeta primers. The data were produced by immunoSEQ multiplex PCR, yet TCRdb's version contains in-frame clones alone and is incomplete. This table holds roughly 170,000 clones, around 74% found once. Trimming removed 0 bases at V and 0 bases at J, with 9 bases between. Germline CDR1 MGHRA, CDR2 YSYEKL. The CDR3 extends over 15 amino acids. Sequenced sample: PBMCs. The clonotype comes from a female donor in good health and CMV-seronegative. This chain connects TRBV4-1 to TRBJ2-7; D is unclear. CDR3 sequence reads: CASSQDFRSSYEQYF. The CDR3 DNA follows: TGCGCCAGCAGCCAAGATTTCAGAAGCTCCTACGAGCAGTACTTC.